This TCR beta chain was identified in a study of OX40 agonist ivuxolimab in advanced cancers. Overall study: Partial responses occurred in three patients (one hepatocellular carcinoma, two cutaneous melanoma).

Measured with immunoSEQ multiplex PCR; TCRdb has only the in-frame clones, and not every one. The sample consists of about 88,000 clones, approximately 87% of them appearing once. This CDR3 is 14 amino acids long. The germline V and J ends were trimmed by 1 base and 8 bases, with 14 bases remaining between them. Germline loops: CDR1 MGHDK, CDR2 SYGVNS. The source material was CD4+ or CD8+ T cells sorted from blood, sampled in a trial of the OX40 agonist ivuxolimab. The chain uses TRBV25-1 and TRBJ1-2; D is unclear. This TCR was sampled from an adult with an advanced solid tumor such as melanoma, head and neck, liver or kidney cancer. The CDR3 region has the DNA TGTGCCAGCAGTGAATGGCCAAGGGTGGGCGGCTACACCTTC. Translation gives CASSEWPRVGGYTF.